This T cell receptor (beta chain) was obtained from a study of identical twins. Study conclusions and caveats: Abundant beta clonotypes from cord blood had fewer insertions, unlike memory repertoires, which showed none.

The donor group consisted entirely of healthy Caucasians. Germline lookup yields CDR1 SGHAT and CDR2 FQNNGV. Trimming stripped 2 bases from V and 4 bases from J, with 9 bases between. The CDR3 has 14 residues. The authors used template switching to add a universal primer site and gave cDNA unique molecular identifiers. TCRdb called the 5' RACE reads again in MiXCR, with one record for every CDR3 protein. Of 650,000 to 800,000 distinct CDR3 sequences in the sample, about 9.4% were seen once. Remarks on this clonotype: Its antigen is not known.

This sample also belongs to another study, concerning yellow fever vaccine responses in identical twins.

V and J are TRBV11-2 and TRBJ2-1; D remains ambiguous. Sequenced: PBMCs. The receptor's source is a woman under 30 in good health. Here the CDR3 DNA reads TGTGCCAGCAGCTTACGGGTCCGATACAATGAGCAGTTCTTC. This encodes CASSLRVRYNEQFF.